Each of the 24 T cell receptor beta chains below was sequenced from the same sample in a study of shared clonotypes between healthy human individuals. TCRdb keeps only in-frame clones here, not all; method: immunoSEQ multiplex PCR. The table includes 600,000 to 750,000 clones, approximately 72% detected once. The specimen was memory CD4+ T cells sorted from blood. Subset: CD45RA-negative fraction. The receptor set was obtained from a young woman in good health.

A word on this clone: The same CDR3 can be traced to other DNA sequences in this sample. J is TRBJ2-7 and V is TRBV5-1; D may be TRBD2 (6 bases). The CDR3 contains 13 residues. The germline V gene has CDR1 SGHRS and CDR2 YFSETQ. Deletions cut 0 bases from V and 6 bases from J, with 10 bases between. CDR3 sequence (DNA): TGCGCCAGCAGCTTGGGTTTGGGAGGCGAGCAGTACTTC. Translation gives CASSLGLGGEQYF.

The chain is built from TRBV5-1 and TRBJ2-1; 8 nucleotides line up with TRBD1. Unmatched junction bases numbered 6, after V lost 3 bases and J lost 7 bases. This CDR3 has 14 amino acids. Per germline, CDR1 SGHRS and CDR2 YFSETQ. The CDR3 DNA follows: TGCGCCAGCAGCTCCCGGACAGGGAATAATGAGCAGTTCTTC. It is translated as CASSSRTGNNEQFF. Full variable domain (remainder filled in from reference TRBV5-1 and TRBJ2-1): KAGVTQTPRYLIKTRGQQVTLSCSPISGHRSVSWYQQTPGQGLQFLFEYFSETQRNKGNFPGRFSGRQFSNSRSEMNVSTLELGDSALYLCASSSRTGNNEQFFGPGTRLTVL.

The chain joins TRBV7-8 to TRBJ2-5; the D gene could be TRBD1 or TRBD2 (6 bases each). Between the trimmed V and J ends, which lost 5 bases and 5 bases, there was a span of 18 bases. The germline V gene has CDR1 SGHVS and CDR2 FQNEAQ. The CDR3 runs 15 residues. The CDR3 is CASSPYMGGGETQYF. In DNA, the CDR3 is TGTGCCAGCAGCCCTTACATGGGGGGCGGGGAGACCCAGTACTTC.

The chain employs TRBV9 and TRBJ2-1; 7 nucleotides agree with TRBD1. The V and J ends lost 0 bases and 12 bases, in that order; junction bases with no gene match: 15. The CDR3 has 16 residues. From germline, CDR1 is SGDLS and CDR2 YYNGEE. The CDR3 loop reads CASSVEAGGQSIGQFF. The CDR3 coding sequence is TGTGCCAGCAGCGTAGAGGCAGGGGGACAGTCAATCGGGCAGTTCTTC.

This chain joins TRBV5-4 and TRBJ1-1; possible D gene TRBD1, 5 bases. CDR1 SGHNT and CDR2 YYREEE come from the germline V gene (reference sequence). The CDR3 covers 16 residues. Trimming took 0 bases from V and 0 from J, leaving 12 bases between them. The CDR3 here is CASSLGNPGMNTEAFF. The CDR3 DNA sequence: TGTGCCAGCAGCTTGGGAAACCCAGGGATGAACACTGAAGCTTTCTTT.

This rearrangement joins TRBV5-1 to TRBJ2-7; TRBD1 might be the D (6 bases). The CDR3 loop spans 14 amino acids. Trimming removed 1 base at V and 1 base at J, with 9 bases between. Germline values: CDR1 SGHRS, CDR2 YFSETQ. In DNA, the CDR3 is TGCGCCAGCAGCTTGTACAGGGCGTCCTACGAGCAGTACTTC. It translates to CASSLYRASYEQYF.

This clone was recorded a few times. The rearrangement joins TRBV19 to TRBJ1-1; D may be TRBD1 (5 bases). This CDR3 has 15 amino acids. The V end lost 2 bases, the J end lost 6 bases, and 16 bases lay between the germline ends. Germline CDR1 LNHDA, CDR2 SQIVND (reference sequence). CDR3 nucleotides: TGTGCCAGTAGTATATGGCCGGGACGGATTTCTGAAGCTTTCTTT. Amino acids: CASSIWPGRISEAFF.

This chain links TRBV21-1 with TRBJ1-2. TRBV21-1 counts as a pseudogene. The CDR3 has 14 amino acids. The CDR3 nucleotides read TGTGCCAGCAGCAACGGGGCAGAAGCGTATGGCTACACCTTC. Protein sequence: CASSNGAEAYGYTF.

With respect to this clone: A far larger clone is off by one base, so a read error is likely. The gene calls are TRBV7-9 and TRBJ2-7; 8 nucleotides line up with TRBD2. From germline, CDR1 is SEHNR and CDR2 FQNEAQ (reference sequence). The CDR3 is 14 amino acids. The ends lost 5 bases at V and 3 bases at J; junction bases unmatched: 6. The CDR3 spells CASSPRGRLYEQYF. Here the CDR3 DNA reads TGTGCCAGCAGCCCCCGCGGGAGGCTCTACGAGCAGTACTTC.

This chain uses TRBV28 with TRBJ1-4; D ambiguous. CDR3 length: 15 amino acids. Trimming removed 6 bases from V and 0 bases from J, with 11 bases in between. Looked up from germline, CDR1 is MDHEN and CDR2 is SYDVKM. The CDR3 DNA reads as TGTGCCAGCAGAGGTGGCCCGGCAACTAATGAAAAACTGTTTTTT. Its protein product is CASRGGPATNEKLFF. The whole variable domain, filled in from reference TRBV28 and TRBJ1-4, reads DVKVTQSSRYLVKRTGEKVFLECVQDMDHENMFWYRQDPGLGLRLIYFSYDVKMKEKGDIPEGYSVSREKKERFSLILESASTNQTSMYLCASRGGPATNEKLFFGSGTQLSVL.

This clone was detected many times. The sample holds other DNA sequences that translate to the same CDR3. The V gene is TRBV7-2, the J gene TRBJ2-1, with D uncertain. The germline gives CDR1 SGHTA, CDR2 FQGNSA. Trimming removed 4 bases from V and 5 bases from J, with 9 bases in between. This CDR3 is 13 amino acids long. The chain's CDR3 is CASSSYLDNEQFF. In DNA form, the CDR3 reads TGTGCCAGCAGCTCCTACTTAGACAATGAGCAGTTCTTC.

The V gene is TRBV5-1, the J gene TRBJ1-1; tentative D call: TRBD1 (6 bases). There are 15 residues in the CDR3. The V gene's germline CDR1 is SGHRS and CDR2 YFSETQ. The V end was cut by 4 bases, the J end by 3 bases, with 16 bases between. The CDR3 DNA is TGCGCCAGCAGCCCGGGACACGAGGGGTACACTGAAGCTTTCTTT. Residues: CASSPGHEGYTEAFF.

CDR3 coding DNA: TGTGCCAGCAGCTTGGGGGGGGGAGTCGAAGAGACCCAGTACTTC. It encodes CASSLGGGVEETQYF. The rearrangement links TRBV5-8 to TRBJ2-5, with 7 nucleotides matching TRBD2. This CDR3 contains 15 residues. Losses at the gene ends were 0 bases for V and 3 bases for J; bases not matched to a gene: 5. From germline, CDR1 is SGHTS and CDR2 YDEGEE. The whole variable domain, filled in from reference TRBV5-8 and TRBJ2-5, reads EAGVTQSPTHLIKTRGQQATLRCSPISGHTSVYWYQQALGLGLQFLLWYDEGEERNRGNFPPRFSGRQFPNYSSELNVNALELEDSALYLCASSLGGGVEETQYFGPGTRLLVL.

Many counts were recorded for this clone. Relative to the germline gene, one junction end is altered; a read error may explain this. The CDR3 sequence is CAISPSGTSGEDTQYF. DNA of the CDR3: TGTGCCATCAGTCCCTCGGGGACTAGCGGGGAGGATACGCAGTATTTT. The chain is built from TRBV6-6 and TRBJ2-3, with 13 bases lining up with TRBD2. This CDR3 is built from 16 residues. In germline, CDR1 is MNHNY, CDR2 SVGAGI (reference sequence).

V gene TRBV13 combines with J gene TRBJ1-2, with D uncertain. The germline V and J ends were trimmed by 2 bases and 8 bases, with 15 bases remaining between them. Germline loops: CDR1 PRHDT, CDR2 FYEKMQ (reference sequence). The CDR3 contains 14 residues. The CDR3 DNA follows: TGTGCCAGCAGCTTACGCAGGCCAATCAGAGGCTACACCTTC. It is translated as CASSLRRPIRGYTF.

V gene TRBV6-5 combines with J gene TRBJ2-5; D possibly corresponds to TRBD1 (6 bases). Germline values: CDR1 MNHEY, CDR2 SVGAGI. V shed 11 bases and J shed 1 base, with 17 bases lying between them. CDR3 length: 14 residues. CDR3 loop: CAVYSTGSQETQYF. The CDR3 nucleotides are TGTGCCGTTTACTCGACAGGTAGCCAAGAGACCCAGTACTTC.

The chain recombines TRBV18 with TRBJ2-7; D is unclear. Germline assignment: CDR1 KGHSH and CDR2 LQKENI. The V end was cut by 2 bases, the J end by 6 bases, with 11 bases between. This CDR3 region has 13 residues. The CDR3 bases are TGTGCCAGCTCACCAGACCCGCAGCGCGAGCAGTACTTC. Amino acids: CASSPDPQREQYF.

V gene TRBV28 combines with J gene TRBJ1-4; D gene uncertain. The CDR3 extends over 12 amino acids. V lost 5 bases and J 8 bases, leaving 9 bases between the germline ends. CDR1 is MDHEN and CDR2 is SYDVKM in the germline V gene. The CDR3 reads CASSPLGEKLFF. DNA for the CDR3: TGTGCCAGCAGTCCATTGGGGGAAAAACTGTTTTTT.

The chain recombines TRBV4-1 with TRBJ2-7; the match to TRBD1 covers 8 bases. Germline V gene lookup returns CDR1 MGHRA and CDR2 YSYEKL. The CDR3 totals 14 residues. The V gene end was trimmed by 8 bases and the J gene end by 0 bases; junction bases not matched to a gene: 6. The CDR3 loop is CASGRTGSSYEQYF. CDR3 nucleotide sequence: TGCGCCAGCGGGAGGACAGGGAGCTCCTACGAGCAGTACTTC.

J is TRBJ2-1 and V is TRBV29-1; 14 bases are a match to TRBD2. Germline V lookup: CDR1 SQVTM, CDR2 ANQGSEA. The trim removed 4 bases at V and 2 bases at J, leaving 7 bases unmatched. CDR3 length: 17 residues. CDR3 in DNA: TGCAGCGTTGTCCCCGGGACTAGCGGGAGAACCTACAATGAGCAGTTCTTC. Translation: CSVVPGTSGRTYNEQFF.

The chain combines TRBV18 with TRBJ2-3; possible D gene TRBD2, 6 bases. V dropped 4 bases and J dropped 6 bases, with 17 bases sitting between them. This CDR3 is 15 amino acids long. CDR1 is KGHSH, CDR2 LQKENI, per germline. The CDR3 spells CASSHRDSHGDTQYF. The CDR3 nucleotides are TGTGCCAGCTCACACCGGGACTCCCACGGGGATACGCAGTATTTT.

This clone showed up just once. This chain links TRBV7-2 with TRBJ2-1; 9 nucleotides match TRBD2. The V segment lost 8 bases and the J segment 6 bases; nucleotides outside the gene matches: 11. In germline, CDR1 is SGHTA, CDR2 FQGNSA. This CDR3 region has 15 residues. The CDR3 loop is CASRLAGPGSNEQFF. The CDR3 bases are TGTGCCAGCCGTCTAGCGGGGCCGGGTAGCAATGAGCAGTTCTTC.

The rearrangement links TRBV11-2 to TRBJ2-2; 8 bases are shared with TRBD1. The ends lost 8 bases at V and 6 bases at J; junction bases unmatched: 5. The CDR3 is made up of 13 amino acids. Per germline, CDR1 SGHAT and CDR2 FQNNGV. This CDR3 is CASGQGAAGELFF. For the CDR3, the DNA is TGTGCCAGCGGGCAGGGGGCGGCCGGGGAGCTGTTTTTT.

The CDR3 DNA reads as TGCAGTGCTGATCTTTCTCCTGAGCAGTTCTTC. Protein product: CSADLSPEQFF. The chain has TRBV20-1 and TRBJ2-1; D call uncertain. The CDR3 totals 11 residues. V lost 5 bases, J lost 9 bases, and 11 bases lay in between. The germline V gene has CDR1 DFQATT and CDR2 SNEGSKA (reference sequence).